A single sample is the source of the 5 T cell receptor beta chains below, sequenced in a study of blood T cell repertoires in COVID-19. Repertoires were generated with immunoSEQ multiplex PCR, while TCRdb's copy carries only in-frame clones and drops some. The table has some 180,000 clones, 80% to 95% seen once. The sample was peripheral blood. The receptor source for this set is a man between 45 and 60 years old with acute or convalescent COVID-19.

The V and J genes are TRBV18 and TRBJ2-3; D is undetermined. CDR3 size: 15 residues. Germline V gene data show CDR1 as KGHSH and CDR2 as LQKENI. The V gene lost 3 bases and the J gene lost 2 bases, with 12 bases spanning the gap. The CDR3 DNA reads TGTGCCAGCTCACCTCTCGACCTAGACACAGATACGCAGTATTTT. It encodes CASSPLDLDTDTQYF. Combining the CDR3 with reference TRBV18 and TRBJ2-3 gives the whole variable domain NAGVMQNPRHLVRRRGQEARLRCSPMKGHSHVYWYRQLPEEGLKFMVYLQKENIIDESGMPKERFSAEFPKEGPSILRIQQVVRGDSAAYFCASSPLDLDTDTQYFGPGTRLTVL.

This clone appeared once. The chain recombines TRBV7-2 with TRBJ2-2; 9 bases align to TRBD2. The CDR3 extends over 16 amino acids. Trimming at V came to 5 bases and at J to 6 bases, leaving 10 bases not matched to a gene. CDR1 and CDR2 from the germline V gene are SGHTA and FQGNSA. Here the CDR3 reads CASSPLVAGGPGELFF. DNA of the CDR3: TGTGCCAGCAGCCCCTTAGTTGCGGGGGGGCCCGGGGAGCTGTTTTTT.

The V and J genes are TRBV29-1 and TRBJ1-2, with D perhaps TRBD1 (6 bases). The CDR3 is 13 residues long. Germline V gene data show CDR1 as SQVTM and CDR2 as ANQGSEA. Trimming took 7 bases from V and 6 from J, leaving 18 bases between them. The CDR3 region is CSDGTGPWDGYTF. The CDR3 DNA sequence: TGCAGCGATGGAACAGGGCCTTGGGATGGCTACACCTTC.

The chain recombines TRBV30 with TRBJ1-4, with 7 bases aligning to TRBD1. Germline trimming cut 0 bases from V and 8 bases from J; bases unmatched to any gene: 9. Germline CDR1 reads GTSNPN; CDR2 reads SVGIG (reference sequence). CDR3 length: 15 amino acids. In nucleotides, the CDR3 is TGTGCCTGGAGTGTACTAAAGGGGGCAGGGGAAAAACTGTTTTTT. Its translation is CAWSVLKGAGEKLFF. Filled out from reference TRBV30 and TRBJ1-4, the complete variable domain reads SQTIHQWPATLVQPVGSPLSLECTVEGTSNPNLYWYRQAAGRGLQLLFYSVGIGQISSEVPQNLSASRPQDRQFILSSKKLLLSDSGFYLCAWSVLKGAGEKLFFGSGTQLSVL.

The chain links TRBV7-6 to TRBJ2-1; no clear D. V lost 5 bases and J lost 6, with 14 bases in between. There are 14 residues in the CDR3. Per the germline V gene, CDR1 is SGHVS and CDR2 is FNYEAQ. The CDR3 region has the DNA TGTGCCAGCAGCCCCAGCGCGGTATTCAATGAGCAGTTCTTC. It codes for CASSPSAVFNEQFF.